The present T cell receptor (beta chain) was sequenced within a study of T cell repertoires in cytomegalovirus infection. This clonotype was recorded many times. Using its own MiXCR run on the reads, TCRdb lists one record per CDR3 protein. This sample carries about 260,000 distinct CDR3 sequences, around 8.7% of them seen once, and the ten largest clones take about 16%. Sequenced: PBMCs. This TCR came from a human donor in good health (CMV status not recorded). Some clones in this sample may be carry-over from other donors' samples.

CDR3 in DNA: TGTGCCAGCAGGGGGGGGCCGGGAGAGACCCAGTACTTC. Protein sequence: CASRGGPGETQYF. The chain has TRBV6-1 and TRBJ2-5, with a tentative D call TRBD2 (7 bases). Looked up from germline, CDR1 is MNHNS and CDR2 is SASEGT. The ends were cut back, 6 bases at V and 4 bases at J, with 12 bases in the middle. The CDR3 length is 13 residues.